These 27 T cell receptor beta chains originate from one sample sequenced in a study of T cell responses to AZD1222 COVID-19 vaccine. Here immunoSEQ multiplex PCR was the method, and the copy in TCRdb shows in-frame clones only, minus some. Here the sample spans 150,000 to 160,000 clones, 70% to 90% being singletons. The sequencing here drew on peripheral blood, taken after recovery from COVID-19. These receptors all stem from an adult who had recovered from COVID-19.

V and J are TRBV29-1 and TRBJ2-1, with D tentatively TRBD1 (8 bases). The germline V and J ends were trimmed by 1 base and 12 bases, with 25 bases remaining between them. The length of the CDR3 is 16 residues. The germline gives CDR1 SQVTM, CDR2 ANQGSEA. The chain's CDR3 is CSVEAGRQGARGVQFF. The CDR3 DNA sequence: TGCAGCGTTGAAGCGGGTCGGCAGGGGGCCCGGGGGGTGCAGTTCTTC.

The chain combines TRBV4-3 with TRBJ1-2, with unresolved D. The germline gives CDR1 LGHNA, CDR2 YSLEER. The CDR3 has 15 residues. V dropped 0 bases and J dropped 8 bases, with 16 bases sitting between them. In DNA form, the CDR3 reads TGCGCCAGCAGCCAAGACCCCAGTCCTCCGAGGGGCTACACCTTC. The encoded protein is CASSQDPSPPRGYTF.

In this sample, this clone turned up once. The V and J genes are TRBV15 and TRBJ1-1; D is possibly TRBD1 (6 bases). Trimming took 5 bases from V and 1 from J, leaving 8 bases between them. The CDR3 contains 13 residues. The germline gives CDR1 LNHNV, CDR2 YYDKDF (reference sequence). The CDR3 sequence is CATSQTGNTEAFF. In DNA, the CDR3 is TGTGCCACCAGCCAGACAGGGAACACTGAAGCTTTCTTT. Full variable domain (rest looked up from reference TRBV15 and TRBJ1-1): DAMVIQNPRYQVTQFGKPVTLSCSQTLNHNVMYWYQQKSSQAPKLLFHYYDKDFNNEADTPDNFQSRRPNTSFCFLDIRSPGLGDTAMYLCATSQTGNTEAFFGQGTRLTVV.

The CDR3 bases are TGTGCCAGCAGTTACACCACAGGGGGCGGAAACACCATATATTTT. Translating it yields CASSYTTGGGNTIYF. The gene calls are TRBV6-5 and TRBJ1-3, with 9 positions matching TRBD1. The CDR3 has 15 amino acids. CDR1 and CDR2 (germline): MNHEY, SVGAGI. V dropped 2 bases and J dropped 4; count of bases not matched to a gene: 3.

This chain links TRBV9 with TRBJ1-6; D is unresolved. The CDR3 has 14 residues. The V and J ends lost 0 bases and 6 bases respectively, with 7 bases between them. Germline V lookup: CDR1 SGDLS, CDR2 YYNGEE. DNA of the CDR3: TGTGCCAGCAGCGTAGACCCTCTTAATTCACCCCTCCACTTT. Amino acids: CASSVDPLNSPLHF.

This chain links TRBV6-5 with TRBJ1-1; no clear D gene. The germline gives CDR1 MNHEY, CDR2 SVGAGI. V dropped 4 bases and J dropped 6 bases, with 12 bases sitting between them. The length of the CDR3 is 13 residues. The CDR3 loop is CASSSLRVSEAFF. The CDR3 coding sequence is TGTGCCAGCAGTTCCCTGCGGGTGTCTGAAGCTTTCTTT.

CDR3 sequence: CASSLQENYEQYF. The CDR3 region has the DNA TGTGCCAGCAGCTTGCAGGAAAACTACGAGCAGTACTTC. The chain links TRBV5-6 to TRBJ2-7; D uncertain. The CDR3 totals 13 residues. V was cut by 1 base and J by 3 bases, with 8 bases left in between. CDR1 and CDR2 from the germline V gene are SGHDT and YYEEEE.

The rearrangement links TRBV18 to TRBJ2-2, with 11 positions matching TRBD2. This CDR3 contains 18 residues. V lost 5 bases and J lost 1; bases outside the gene matches: 9. CDR1 is KGHSH, CDR2 LQKENI, per germline. CDR3 nucleotides: TGTGCCAGCTCAGCTGGACTAGCGGGCATCCTGAACACCGGGGAGCTGTTTTTT. Translated: CASSAGLAGILNTGELFF.

This clone was observed a handful of times. V is TRBV5-6 and J is TRBJ1-1; tentative D call: TRBD1 (5 bases). V was pared by 1 base and J by 0 bases, with 10 bases between. Per the germline V gene, CDR1 is SGHDT and CDR2 is YYEEEE. This CDR3 has 15 amino acids. CDR3 amino acids: CASSLTGPVNTEAFF. For the CDR3, the DNA is TGTGCCAGCAGCTTGACGGGGCCGGTGAACACTGAAGCTTTCTTT. The variable domain in full, completed from reference TRBV5-6 and TRBJ1-1, reads DAGVTQSPTHLIKTRGQQVTLRCSPKSGHDTVSWYQQALGQGPQFIFQYYEEEERQRGNFPDRFSGHQFPNYSSELNVNALLLGDSALYLCASSLTGPVNTEAFFGQGTRLTVV.

The chain uses TRBV4-1 and TRBJ1-4; D not resolved. The CDR3 extends over 17 amino acids. Trimming took off 0 bases at V and 8 bases at J, with 19 bases between the two ends. Germline CDR1 is MGHRA and CDR2 is YSYEKL. The CDR3 reads CASSQDRAGGLSEKLFF. The DNA of the CDR3 is TGCGCCAGCAGCCAAGATCGGGCAGGAGGACTTTCAGAAAAACTGTTTTTT.

V gene TRBV13 combines with J gene TRBJ2-2, with D tentatively TRBD1 (6 bases). Trimming took 4 bases from V and 1 from J, leaving 13 bases between them. The CDR3 extends over 16 amino acids. Germline lookup yields CDR1 PRHDT and CDR2 FYEKMQ (reference sequence). CDR3 sequence reads: CASSWGQGRNTGELFF. Here the CDR3 DNA reads TGTGCCAGCAGCTGGGGGCAGGGCCGGAACACCGGGGAGCTGTTTTTT.

This clone appeared once. The J gene is TRBJ2-1, the V gene TRBV5-4; 11 bases fit TRBD2. The CDR3 covers 19 residues. J was trimmed by 1 base and V by 2 bases; bases with no gene match: 11. Germline values: CDR1 SGHNT, CDR2 YYREEE (reference sequence). The CDR3 region is CASSFLGPGTSGSYNEQFF. CDR3 in DNA: TGTGCCAGCAGCTTCCTGGGGCCCGGGACTAGCGGTTCCTACAATGAGCAGTTCTTC.

This clone appeared a few times. The chain employs TRBV5-1 and TRBJ1-3; D remains unclear. Trimming removed 0 bases at V and 0 bases at J, with 10 bases between. Looked up from germline, CDR1 is SGHRS and CDR2 is YFSETQ. This CDR3 has 16 amino acids. The CDR3 DNA reads TGCGCCAGCAGCTTGGGCAACGCCGTCTCTGGAAACACCATATATTTT. This codes for CASSLGNAVSGNTIYF.

The chain links TRBV10-3 to TRBJ2-5, with 8 bases identical to TRBD2. Germline lookup yields CDR1 ENHRY and CDR2 SYGVKD. The V and J ends lost 6 bases and 5 bases, in that order; junction bases with no gene match: 8. CDR3 length equals 14 residues. The CDR3 reads CAIRTSGGGETQYF. CDR3 coding DNA: TGTGCCATCAGAACTAGCGGAGGAGGGGAGACCCAGTACTTC.

This chain connects TRBV6-5 to TRBJ2-5; TRBD2 aligns across 13 bases. J lost 2 bases, V lost 7 bases, and 4 bases had no gene match. This CDR3 is built from 15 residues. In germline, CDR1 is MNHEY, CDR2 SVGAGI. DNA for the CDR3: TGTGCCAGCAACCTACTAGCGGGGGGGCAAGAGACCCAGTACTTC. This encodes CASNLLAGGQETQYF.

The V gene is TRBV7-9, the J gene TRBJ2-5; 8 positions match TRBD2. This CDR3 has 15 residues. Germline V gene data show CDR1 as SEHNR and CDR2 as FQNEAQ (reference sequence). V shed 10 bases and J 1 base; nucleotides not matched to a gene: 11. This CDR3 reads CATSLAGRTQETQYF. The CDR3 DNA reads as TGTGCCACATCCCTAGCGGGTCGGACCCAAGAGACCCAGTACTTC.

The rearrangement joins TRBV20-1 to TRBJ2-7; D perhaps matches TRBD2 (6 bases). This CDR3 contains 12 residues. CDR1 and CDR2 (germline): DFQATT, SNEGSKA (reference sequence). V lost 3 bases and J 3 bases, leaving 9 bases between the germline ends. CDR3 DNA: TGCAGTGCTAGTGGCGGGAACTACGAGCAGTACTTC. It translates to CSASGGNYEQYF.

Points on this clone: Other nucleotide sequences from this sample produce the same CDR3. V usage is TRBV5-6 and J usage is TRBJ2-2; D is ambiguous. V dropped 1 base and J dropped 6 bases, with 7 bases sitting between them. Germline V lookup: CDR1 SGHDT, CDR2 YYEEEE. The CDR3 extends over 13 amino acids. The CDR3 protein is CASSLKGSGELFF. The CDR3 DNA follows: TGTGCCAGCAGCTTGAAAGGGTCCGGGGAGCTGTTTTTT.

The chain carries TRBV28 and TRBJ2-2; possible D gene TRBD2, 6 bases. Trimming shortened V by 5 bases and J by 8 bases, and 18 bases separated the two germline ends. The CDR3 contains 15 residues. Germline loops: CDR1 MDHEN, CDR2 SYDVKM. Written as DNA, the CDR3 is TGTGCCAGCAGTCCGGGGGACTCCCTCGGGGGGGAGCTGTTTTTT. As protein: CASSPGDSLGGELFF.

This clone was picked up a small number of times. The V and J genes are TRBV6-1 and TRBJ1-2, with TRBD1 matching 7 bases. Germline V gene sequence: CDR1 MNHNS, CDR2 SASEGT. The CDR3 length is 17 residues. V lost 3 bases and J lost 5; bases outside the gene matches: 15. The CDR3 region has the DNA TGTGCCAGCAGTGATAGGAGAGGGGGCGACGTCTCATATGGCTACACCTTC. Amino acid sequence: CASSDRRGGDVSYGYTF.

This clone was observed a handful of times. The chain uses TRBV7-3 and TRBJ1-1; D possibly corresponds to TRBD1 (6 bases). CDR3 length equals 13 residues. Trimming removed 6 bases from V and 3 bases from J, with 11 bases in between. CDR1 SGHTA and CDR2 FQGTGA come from the germline V gene. As DNA, the CDR3 is TGTGCCAGCAGTACCAGGGGTGACACTGAAGCTTTCTTT. Protein sequence: CASSTRGDTEAFF. The whole variable domain, remainder taken from reference TRBV7-3 and TRBJ1-1, is GAGVSQTPSNKVTEKGKYVELRCDPISGHTALYWYRQSLGQGPEFLIYFQGTGAADDSGLPNDRFFAVRPEGSVSTLKIQRTERGDSAVYLCASSTRGDTEAFFGQGTRLTVV.

V usage is TRBV5-1 and J usage is TRBJ2-7; D unclear. This CDR3 is built from 13 residues. Germline-derived CDR1 and CDR2 are SGHRS and YFSETQ. Trimming took off 0 bases at V and 6 bases at J, with 10 bases between the two ends. CDR3: CASSLGTWGEQYF. The CDR3 nucleotides read TGCGCCAGCAGCTTGGGGACGTGGGGCGAGCAGTACTTC. Full variable domain (rest looked up from reference TRBV5-1 and TRBJ2-7): KAGVTQTPRYLIKTRGQQVTLSCSPISGHRSVSWYQQTPGQGLQFLFEYFSETQRNKGNFPGRFSGRQFSNSRSEMNVSTLELGDSALYLCASSLGTWGEQYFGPGTRLTVT.

The J gene is TRBJ1-3, the V gene TRBV5-1; TRBD1 aligns across 11 bases. The J segment lost 3 bases and the V segment lost 0 bases, leaving 5 bases of the junction unmatched. CDR3 length: 17 residues. Germline CDR1 SGHRS, CDR2 YFSETQ. CDR3: CASSLGTGGDFGNTIYF. Here the CDR3 DNA reads TGCGCCAGCAGCTTGGGGACAGGGGGCGACTTTGGAAACACCATATATTTT. The full variable domain, completed using reference TRBV5-1 and TRBJ1-3, is KAGVTQTPRYLIKTRGQQVTLSCSPISGHRSVSWYQQTPGQGLQFLFEYFSETQRNKGNFPGRFSGRQFSNSRSEMNVSTLELGDSALYLCASSLGTGGDFGNTIYFGEGSWLTVV.

This clone showed up just once. V gene TRBV9 combines with J gene TRBJ1-2; no reliable D call. The CDR3 totals 15 residues. Per germline, CDR1 SGDLS and CDR2 YYNGEE. V lost 0 bases and J 2 bases, leaving 11 bases between the germline ends. CDR3 bases: TGTGCCAGCAGCGTAGTCGGGTCCTCCAACTATGGCTACACCTTC. This codes for CASSVVGSSNYGYTF.

This chain links TRBV10-3 with TRBJ1-1; the D gene is possibly TRBD1 (5 bases). CDR3 length: 14 amino acids. Trimming took off 2 bases at V and 1 base at J, with 8 bases between the two ends. Looked up from germline, CDR1 is ENHRY and CDR2 is SYGVKD. In DNA form, the CDR3 reads TGTGCCATCAGTGAGCCCGGGGGGAACACTGAAGCTTTCTTT. Its protein product is CAISEPGGNTEAFF.

This clone came up once. The rearrangement joins TRBV29-1 to TRBJ2-3, with D perhaps TRBD1 or TRBD2 (6 bases each). The CDR3 totals 16 residues. Germline loops: CDR1 SQVTM, CDR2 ANQGSEA. Trimming shortened V by 1 base and J by 3 bases, and 17 bases separated the two germline ends. The CDR3 nucleotides read TGCAGCGTTGAAGGAGTGGGACTCCAGGGGACAGATACGCAGTATTTT. Translating it yields CSVEGVGLQGTDTQYF.

This clone was found once. The chain carries TRBV9 and TRBJ2-1; D is tentatively TRBD1 or TRBD2 (6 bases each). V lost 3 bases, J lost 10 bases, and 23 bases lay in between. CDR3 length equals 16 residues. The germline CDR1 and CDR2 sequences are SGDLS and YYNGEE. The chain's CDR3 is CASSALGGTIYVEQFF. In nucleotides, the CDR3 is TGTGCCAGCAGCGCGCTAGGGGGGACGATCTATGTAGAGCAGTTCTTC.